What follows are 4 T cell receptor beta chains derived from one specimen sequenced in a study of identical twins. TCRdb processed the 5' RACE reads anew with MiXCR; each CDR3 protein has one entry. The table includes hundreds of thousands of distinct CDR3 sequences, roughly an eighth detected once. The same data also contributed to another study, on yellow fever vaccine responses in identical twins.

The sample was PBMCs. These receptors all stem from a woman aged 18-29 years in good health.

This clonotype has a handful of counts. This chain links TRBV5-1 with TRBJ2-1, with 9 nucleotides matching TRBD2. The ends lost 0 bases at V and 3 bases at J; junction bases unmatched: 7. Per the germline V gene, CDR1 is SGHRS and CDR2 is YFSETQ. This CDR3 contains 17 residues. In DNA, the CDR3 is TGCGCCAGCAGCTTGGAGACTAGCGGAGGTTTCTACAATGAGCAGTTCTTC. Translating it yields CASSLETSGGFYNEQFF.

There are many counts of this clonotype. V and J are TRBV28 and TRBJ2-3, with D tentatively TRBD1 (5 bases). V lost 10 bases to trimming and J lost 6 bases, with 11 bases between them. Germline V gene lookup returns CDR1 MDHEN and CDR2 SYDVKM. The CDR3 extends over 11 amino acids. The CDR3 coding sequence is TGTGCCACCTCAGGGCTTGATACGCAGTATTTT. Translating it yields CATSGLDTQYF.

This clonotype has more than one count but fewer than ten. The chain is built from TRBV29-1 and TRBJ1-2; D unclear. Trimming took off 0 bases at V and 5 bases at J, with 10 bases between the two ends. There are 13 residues in the CDR3. Germline V gene data show CDR1 as SQVTM and CDR2 as ANQGSEA. The CDR3 bases are TGCAGCGTTGAAGAGGCAGAAAGATATGGCTACACCTTC. This translates into CSVEEAERYGYTF.

There are a few counts of this clonotype. The rearrangement uses TRBV7-6 and TRBJ2-2, with 7 bases that match TRBD1. Germline trimming cut 1 base from V and 3 bases from J; bases unmatched to any gene: 11. Germline loops: CDR1 SGHVS, CDR2 FNYEAQ. The CDR3 is 18 amino acids. CDR3 nucleotide sequence: TGTGCCAGCAGCTTAGGTATAAGGGACAGCGCACACACCGGGGAGCTGTTTTTT. This encodes CASSLGIRDSAHTGELFF.